Following are 17 T cell receptor beta chains from one sample sequenced in a study of blood T cell repertoires in COVID-19. The protocol was immunoSEQ multiplex PCR, while the TCRdb copy is restricted to in-frame clones and leaves out a portion. The sample carries approximately 140,000 clones, around nine tenths recorded once. The specimen sequenced was peripheral blood. These receptors came from a human donor in a cohort sampled during active COVID-19.

The rearrangement joins TRBV15 to TRBJ1-5; no firm D call. V lost 1 base and J 0 bases, leaving 7 bases between the germline ends. This CDR3 has 15 residues. From germline, CDR1 is LNHNV and CDR2 YYDKDF (reference sequence). In DNA form, the CDR3 reads TGTGCCACCAGCAGAGGAGGGCATAGCAATCAGCCCCAGCATTTT. It translates to CATSRGGHSNQPQHF. Variable domain in full (rest from reference TRBV15 and TRBJ1-5): DAMVIQNPRYQVTQFGKPVTLSCSQTLNHNVMYWYQQKSSQAPKLLFHYYDKDFNNEADTPDNFQSRRPNTSFCFLDIRSPGLGDTAMYLCATSRGGHSNQPQHFGDGTRLSIL.

The chain employs TRBV6-1 and TRBJ2-3; the D gene is possibly TRBD2 (5 bases). The CDR3 has 16 residues. Germline CDR1 and CDR2: MNHNS and SASEGT. Trimming took off 2 bases at V and 1 base at J, with 13 bases between the two ends. CDR3 DNA: TGTGCCAGCAGTGAAACCTCCAGCGGCCGCACAGATACGCAGTATTTT. Amino acids: CASSETSSGRTDTQYF.

This chain connects TRBV18 to TRBJ2-7; 7 nucleotides match TRBD2. Germline V gives CDR1 KGHSH, CDR2 LQKENI. There are 15 residues in the CDR3. Trimming cost V 2 bases and J 5 bases; bases outside gene matches: 9. DNA of the CDR3: TGTGCCAGCTCACCAGGCCCAAGCGGGGCCCACGAGCAGTACTTC. Translation gives CASSPGPSGAHEQYF.

The chain uses TRBV19 and TRBJ1-1; 8 bases are shared with TRBD1. Trimming took 5 bases from V and 0 from J; bases not matched to a gene: 17. Germline V gives CDR1 LNHDA, CDR2 SQIVND (reference sequence). The CDR3 sequence is 19 residues long. The CDR3 sequence: CASSPLYPDRADLNTEAFF. For the CDR3, the DNA is TGTGCCAGTAGTCCACTTTATCCGGACAGGGCCGATTTGAACACTGAAGCTTTCTTT.

In its sample, this clone was seen a few times. The chain's CDR3 is CASSDIWGTGTYEQYF. The CDR3 DNA reads TGTGCCAGCAGTGACATATGGGGGACAGGGACCTACGAGCAGTACTTC. J is TRBJ2-7 and V is TRBV6-1, with 9 bases aligning to TRBD1. The germline V gene encodes CDR1 MNHNS and CDR2 SASEGT. This CDR3 has 16 residues. The V segment lost 3 bases and the J segment 2 bases; nucleotides outside the gene matches: 8.

J is TRBJ2-7 and V is TRBV7-9; a possible D gene is TRBD1 (5 bases). The germline V gene has CDR1 SEHNR and CDR2 FQNEAQ (reference sequence). This CDR3 has 13 residues. Trimming took off 3 bases at V and 2 bases at J, with 8 bases between the two ends. The CDR3: CASSLQGTYEQYF. The CDR3 nucleotides read TGTGCCAGCAGCTTGCAGGGTACCTACGAGCAGTACTTC. The full variable domain, with the rest looked up from reference TRBV7-9 and TRBJ2-7, is DTGVSQNPRHKITKRGQNVTFRCDPISEHNRLYWYRQTLGQGPEFLTYFQNEAQLEKSRLLSDRFSAERPKGSFSTLEIQRTEQGDSAMYLCASSLQGTYEQYFGPGTRLTVT.

The V call is TRBV5-6, the J call TRBJ2-2; tentatively, D is TRBD2 (6 bases). The V gene's germline CDR1 is SGHDT and CDR2 YYEEEE. This CDR3 has 14 amino acids. Trimming took off 2 bases at V and 4 bases at J, with 9 bases between the two ends. In DNA form, the CDR3 reads TGTGCCAGCAGCTTCGGAGGGGTCACCGGGGAGCTGTTTTTT. Translated, it gives CASSFGGVTGELFF.

V is TRBV18 and J is TRBJ1-5, with 9 bases identical to TRBD1. Trimming took 3 bases from V and 3 from J; bases not matched to a gene: 3. Germline V gene sequence: CDR1 KGHSH, CDR2 LQKENI. The CDR3 runs to 15 residues. CDR3 amino acids: CASSPGTGYNQPQHF. For the CDR3, the DNA is TGTGCCAGCTCACCCGGGACAGGGTACAATCAGCCCCAGCATTTT.

The chain combines TRBV5-1 with TRBJ2-7; the match to TRBD1 covers 9 bases. Germline CDR1 SGHRS, CDR2 YFSETQ. The CDR3 extends over 17 amino acids. Trimming at V came to 1 base and at J to 5 bases, leaving 13 bases not matched to a gene. Here the CDR3 DNA reads TGCGCCAGCAGCTTGTTTGCTTCGGGACAGGGAGTAAACGAGCAGTACTTC. This sequence encodes CASSLFASGQGVNEQYF. Complete variable domain (other parts from reference TRBV5-1 and TRBJ2-7): KAGVTQTPRYLIKTRGQQVTLSCSPISGHRSVSWYQQTPGQGLQFLFEYFSETQRNKGNFPGRFSGRQFSNSRSEMNVSTLELGDSALYLCASSLFASGQGVNEQYFGPGTRLTVT.

The rearrangement uses TRBV7-9 and TRBJ2-3, with 10 bases that match TRBD2. V shed 4 bases and J 3 bases; nucleotides not matched to a gene: 4. The CDR3 contains 15 residues. Germline V gene sequence: CDR1 SEHNR, CDR2 FQNEAQ (reference sequence). CDR3 sequence reads: CASSSSGRETDTQYF. CDR3 DNA: TGTGCCAGCAGCTCGAGCGGGAGGGAGACAGATACGCAGTATTTT.

The V gene is TRBV9, the J gene TRBJ2-5; 8 bases match TRBD1. Germline CDR1 reads SGDLS; CDR2 reads YYNGEE. This CDR3 is built from 19 residues. The junction had 18 bases not matched to a gene; V was cut back by 0 bases and J by 5 bases. CDR3 region: CASSVGAVGGTGGRETQYF. The DNA for the CDR3 is TGTGCCAGCAGCGTAGGAGCTGTTGGGGGGACAGGAGGTCGTGAGACCCAGTACTTC.

This chain connects TRBV19 to TRBJ2-1, with TRBD2 matching over 12 bases. J gave up 1 base and V 6 bases, and 13 bases lay outside the gene matches. This CDR3 has 19 residues. Germline CDR1 is LNHDA and CDR2 is SQIVND (reference sequence). In DNA, the CDR3 is TGTGCCAGTAGCTCCATATCCTGGACTAGCGGGAAATCCTACAATGAGCAGTTCTTC. Its translation: CASSSISWTSGKSYNEQFF.

The chain links TRBV29-1 to TRBJ1-5; TRBD1 agrees at 10 bases. The trim removed 6 bases at V and 5 bases at J, leaving 7 bases unmatched. The CDR3 is 14 amino acids. From germline, CDR1 is SQVTM and CDR2 ANQGSEA. The CDR3 loop reads CSVTGTGVDQPQHF. CDR3 nucleotides: TGCAGCGTCACCGGGACAGGGGTTGATCAGCCCCAGCATTTT. The full variable domain, in which reference TRBV29-1 and TRBJ1-5 provide the parts outside the CDR3, is SAVISQKPSRDICQRGTSLTIQCQVDSQVTMMFWYRQQPGQSLTLIATANQGSEATYESGFVIDKFPISRPNLTFSTLTVSNMSPEDSSIYLCSVTGTGVDQPQHFGDGTRLSIL.

V gene TRBV2 combines with J gene TRBJ1-6; D remains ambiguous. The CDR3 contains 15 residues. The germline V gene has CDR1 SNHLY and CDR2 FYNNEI. The V end lost 2 bases, the J end lost 2 bases, and 7 bases lay between the germline ends. The CDR3 DNA reads as TGTGCCAGCAGTGAACGGGGTCCCTATAATTCACCCCTCCACTTT. Translating gives CASSERGPYNSPLHF. Drawing the rest from reference TRBV2 and TRBJ1-6, the complete variable domain is EPEVTQTPSHQVTQMGQEVILRCVPISNHLYFYWYRQILGQKVEFLVSFYNNEISEKSEIFDDQFSVERPDGSNFTLKIRSTKLEDSAMYFCASSERGPYNSPLHFGNGTRLTVT.

The rearrangement uses TRBV18 and TRBJ2-5; a possible D gene is TRBD2 (5 bases). This CDR3 has 16 amino acids. The germline gives CDR1 KGHSH, CDR2 LQKENI. V was cut by 3 bases and J by 2 bases, with 16 bases left in between. CDR3 DNA sequence: TGTGCCAGCTCACCGTCTGACGACTATTTACAAGAGACCCAGTACTTC. Protein product: CASSPSDDYLQETQYF.

This clone has a handful of counts. The V call is TRBV4-2, the J call TRBJ2-7; perhaps TRBD2 as D (5 bases). Germline CDR1 and CDR2: LGHNA and YNFKEQ. With 0 bases removed from V and 6 bases from J, the gap between germline ends came to 9 bases. The CDR3 runs to 13 residues. CDR3 DNA: TGTGCCAGCAGCCAAGATGGAGGTGCCGAGCAGTACTTC. Translating it yields CASSQDGGAEQYF.

The J gene is TRBJ1-2, the V gene TRBV2, with D possibly being TRBD1 (6 bases). CDR1 and CDR2 (germline): SNHLY, FYNNEI. The CDR3 has 14 residues. V was cut by 0 bases and J by 4 bases, with 9 bases left in between. CDR3 in DNA: TGTGCCAGCAGTGAAGCTTCCAGGGGCTATGGCTACACCTTC. Translation gives CASSEASRGYGYTF. Full variable domain (remainder filled in from reference TRBV2 and TRBJ1-2): EPEVTQTPSHQVTQMGQEVILRCVPISNHLYFYWYRQILGQKVEFLVSFYNNEISEKSEIFDDQFSVERPDGSNFTLKIRSTKLEDSAMYFCASSEASRGYGYTFGSGTRLTVV.